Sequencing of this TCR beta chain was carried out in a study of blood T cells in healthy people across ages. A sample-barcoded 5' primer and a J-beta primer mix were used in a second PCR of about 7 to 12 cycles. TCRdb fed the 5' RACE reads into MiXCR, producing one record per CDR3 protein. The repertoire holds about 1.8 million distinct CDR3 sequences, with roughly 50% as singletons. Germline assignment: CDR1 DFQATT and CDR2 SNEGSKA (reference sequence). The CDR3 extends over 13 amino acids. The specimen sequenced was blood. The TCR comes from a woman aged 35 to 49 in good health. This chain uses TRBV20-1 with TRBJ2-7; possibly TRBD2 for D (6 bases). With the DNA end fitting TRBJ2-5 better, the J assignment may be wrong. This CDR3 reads CSAGRSDLGTQYF. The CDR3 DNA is TGCAGTGCGGGGAGGTCAGATTTGGGGACCCAGTACTTC.